The 24 T cell receptor beta chains below all came from one sample that was sequenced in a study of blood T cell repertoires in COVID-19. Libraries were prepared by immunoSEQ multiplex PCR; TCRdb keeps only in-frame clonotypes and omits some of them. This table holds around 160,000 clones, 88% found once. Sample: PBMCs or T cells enriched from blood (not recorded which). The receptors stem from a woman in her twenties or thirties with acute COVID-19.

As to this clone: A junction end diverges from the germline sequence, so it may reflect a read error. V usage is TRBV7-9 and J usage is TRBJ2-2, with D possibly being TRBD2 (6 bases). The CDR3 has 15 amino acids. From germline, CDR1 is SEHNR and CDR2 FQNEAQ (reference sequence). The DNA for the CDR3 is TGTGCCAGCAGCTTAGTAGGAGGGAACCCCGGGGAGCTGTTTTTT. Translating it yields CASSLVGGNPGELFF.

The J gene is TRBJ1-1, the V gene TRBV24-1; D remains unclear. V shed 8 bases and J shed 1 base, with 10 bases lying between them. Germline V gene data show CDR1 as KGHDR and CDR2 as SFDVKD. There are 13 residues in the CDR3. The CDR3 DNA reads as TGTGCCACCAAGGCGGGATGGAACACTGAAGCTTTCTTT. It translates to CATKAGWNTEAFF.

The chain couples TRBV5-1 to TRBJ2-5; D is uncertain. The CDR3 is 12 amino acids. V lost 4 bases, J lost 0 bases, and 4 bases lay in between. Germline CDR1 is SGHRS and CDR2 is YFSETQ. In DNA form, the CDR3 reads TGCGCCAGCAGCGTATACCAAGAGACCCAGTACTTC. Translated, it gives CASSVYQETQYF.

The genes are TRBV3-1 (or the pseudogene TRBV3-2) and TRBJ2-7; 16 nucleotides match TRBD2. CDR1 LGHDT and CDR2 YNNKEL come from the germline V gene (reference sequence). V gave up 4 bases and J gave up 2 bases; unmatched junction bases: 8. CDR3 length: 18 amino acids. CDR3 bases: TGTGCCAGCAGCCGCGCCGGGACTAGCGGGAGGGCGGCCTACGAGCAGTACTTC. It codes for CASSRAGTSGRAAYEQYF.

The chain joins TRBV7-9 to TRBJ2-1; 8 bases match TRBD2. Germline V CDR1 and CDR2: SEHNR, FQNEAQ (reference sequence). The V and J ends lost 5 bases and 15 bases, in that order; junction bases with no gene match: 9. This CDR3 region has 12 residues. The CDR3 loop reads CASSPGTSRWFF. As DNA, the CDR3 is TGTGCCAGCAGCCCTGGGACTAGTCGGTGGTTCTTC.

This sequence joins TRBV5-1 and TRBJ2-2, with 10 bases identical to TRBD1. CDR1 and CDR2 (germline): SGHRS, YFSETQ. CDR3 size: 16 residues. The ends lost 2 bases at V and 6 bases at J; junction bases unmatched: 7. CDR3 loop: CASSFGQGVGAGELFF. The CDR3 region has the DNA TGCGCCAGCAGCTTCGGACAGGGGGTAGGGGCCGGGGAGCTGTTTTTT.

The chain carries TRBV9 and TRBJ1-4; maybe TRBD1 (5 bases). The CDR3 length is 15 residues. The ends were cut back, 1 base at V and 0 bases at J, with 7 bases in the middle. Germline loops: CDR1 SGDLS, CDR2 YYNGEE. CDR3 in amino acids: CASSVRGSTNEKLFF. CDR3 nucleotide sequence: TGTGCCAGCAGCGTACGGGGGTCAACTAATGAAAAACTGTTTTTT.

The rearrangement links TRBV30 to TRBJ1-1, with 9 bases that match TRBD1. Trimming cost V 4 bases and J 5 bases; bases outside gene matches: 5. The CDR3 spans 13 residues. Looked up from germline, CDR1 is GTSNPN and CDR2 is SVGIG (reference sequence). This CDR3 is CAWIFGTGTEAFF. The CDR3 DNA follows: TGTGCCTGGATATTCGGGACAGGGACTGAAGCTTTCTTT.

The chain has TRBV30 and TRBJ2-1; 7 nucleotides agree with TRBD2. V lost 2 bases to trimming and J lost 15 bases; unmatched junction nucleotides: 7. This CDR3 is built from 11 residues. From germline, CDR1 is GTSNPN and CDR2 SVGIG (reference sequence). The CDR3, as DNA: TGTGCCTGGAGTCAAGGGGAGGGTCGGTTCTTC. This translates into CAWSQGEGRFF.

The chain has TRBV6-5 and TRBJ2-2; the match to TRBD1 covers 9 bases. The V gene end was trimmed by 5 bases and the J gene end by 7 bases; junction bases not matched to a gene: 2. Germline CDR1 reads MNHEY; CDR2 reads SVGAGI. The CDR3 covers 13 residues. The CDR3 sequence: CASSMTGGGELFF. The CDR3 DNA follows: TGTGCCAGCAGTATGACAGGGGGCGGGGAGCTGTTTTTT.

The chain is built from TRBV4-1 and TRBJ2-3, with D unresolved. Germline V lookup: CDR1 MGHRA, CDR2 YSYEKL. CDR3 length: 16 residues. Trimming cost V 0 bases and J 5 bases, with 15 bases left between them. The CDR3 DNA follows: TGCGCCAGCAGCCAAGATGAAGTGGTCGCGTTAGATACGCAGTATTTT. The encoded protein is CASSQDEVVALDTQYF.

CDR3 sequence (DNA): TGTGCCAGCAGTGAACAGGATTCTAGCACAGATACGCAGTATTTT. Its translation: CASSEQDSSTDTQYF. The chain is built from TRBV2 and TRBJ2-3; no clear D gene. CDR1 and CDR2 (germline): SNHLY, FYNNEI. Deletions cut 2 bases from V and 0 bases from J, with 9 bases between. The CDR3 totals 15 residues.

The table lists this clone with a count of one. The J gene is TRBJ1-1, the V gene TRBV28; no definite D call. Trimming shortened V by 4 bases and J by 4 bases, and 13 bases separated the two germline ends. Germline CDR1 and CDR2: MDHEN and SYDVKM. The CDR3 contains 14 residues. This CDR3 reads CASSSLSGVTEAFF. The CDR3 coding sequence is TGTGCCAGCAGTTCCCTATCAGGCGTCACTGAAGCTTTCTTT.

In DNA, the CDR3 is TGTGCCATCAGTCGAGAGGCTAGGAGTGAGCAGTTCTTC. It yields the protein CAISREARSEQFF. The V call is TRBV10-3, the J call TRBJ2-1; no definite D call. CDR1 and CDR2 (germline): ENHRY, SYGVKD. Trimming removed 5 bases at V and 9 bases at J, with 14 bases between. The CDR3 is 13 residues long.

The gene calls are TRBV2 and TRBJ2-1, with a tentative D call TRBD2 (6 bases). Germline values: CDR1 SNHLY, CDR2 FYNNEI. Deletions cut 2 bases from V and 8 bases from J, with 19 bases between. This CDR3 comprises 16 residues. The CDR3 sequence is CASSETTGSPDYEQFF. CDR3 nucleotide sequence: TGTGCCAGCAGTGAAACGACCGGGAGTCCGGATTATGAGCAGTTCTTC.

This chain links TRBV18 with TRBJ2-1; 8 bases match TRBD2. This CDR3 comprises 16 residues. CDR1 KGHSH and CDR2 LQKENI come from the germline V gene. The ends lost 3 bases at V and 6 bases at J; junction bases unmatched: 10. CDR3 loop: CASSPVSGKPVNEQFF. Here the CDR3 DNA reads TGTGCCAGCTCACCCGTTAGCGGGAAACCCGTCAATGAGCAGTTCTTC. Using reference TRBV18 and TRBJ2-1 for the parts outside the CDR3, the full variable domain is NAGVMQNPRHLVRRRGQEARLRCSPMKGHSHVYWYRQLPEEGLKFMVYLQKENIIDESGMPKERFSAEFPKEGPSILRIQQVVRGDSAAYFCASSPVSGKPVNEQFFGPGTRLTVL.

The chain joins TRBV5-6 to TRBJ1-2; D perhaps matches TRBD1 (5 bases). Germline-derived CDR1 and CDR2 are SGHDT and YYEEEE. The V end was cut by 4 bases, the J end by 0 bases, with 10 bases between. The CDR3 consists of 14 residues. In nucleotides, the CDR3 is TGTGCCAGCAGCAGCACGACAGCTAACTATGGCTACACCTTC. This gives the protein CASSSTTANYGYTF.

The V and J genes are TRBV28 and TRBJ1-1, with TRBD1 matching 8 bases. This CDR3 has 15 amino acids. V dropped 6 bases and J dropped 5; count of bases not matched to a gene: 11. Germline CDR1 MDHEN, CDR2 SYDVKM. CDR3 sequence: CASRQTDRGWTEAFF. CDR3 in DNA: TGTGCCAGCAGGCAGACCGACAGGGGATGGACTGAAGCTTTCTTT.

The chain couples TRBV4-3 to TRBJ2-1; TRBD2 is a possible D gene (7 bases). Germline values: CDR1 LGHNA, CDR2 YSLEER. The V and J ends lost 4 bases and 1 base respectively, with 14 bases between them. The CDR3 has 16 residues. This CDR3 is CASSPEGEGSYNEQFF. The CDR3, as DNA: TGCGCCAGCAGCCCAGAGGGGGAGGGGTCCTACAATGAGCAGTTCTTC.

The rearrangement links TRBV7-8 to TRBJ2-1, with 10 bases matching TRBD2. Trimming took 5 bases from V and 7 from J; bases not matched to a gene: 11. The CDR3 spans 16 residues. CDR1 and CDR2 from the germline V gene are SGHVS and FQNEAQ. The CDR3 is CASSPYSGRLRNEQFF. The CDR3, as DNA: TGTGCCAGCAGCCCGTATAGCGGGAGGCTTAGGAATGAGCAGTTCTTC.

The chain has TRBV14 and TRBJ1-1; D is perhaps TRBD1 (6 bases). Trimming removed 4 bases at V and 2 bases at J, with 8 bases between. This CDR3 is 13 amino acids long. Germline V gene lookup returns CDR1 SGHDN and CDR2 FVKESK. The CDR3 reads CASSRQANTEAFF. The CDR3 coding sequence is TGTGCCAGCAGCCGACAGGCAAACACTGAAGCTTTCTTT.

V gene TRBV5-4 combines with J gene TRBJ2-7; possible D gene TRBD2, 5 bases. Trimming took off 0 bases at V and 7 bases at J, with 20 bases between the two ends. The CDR3 runs to 16 residues. CDR1 and CDR2 (germline): SGHNT, YYREEE (reference sequence). The CDR3 sequence is CASSLGYTPIRGEQYF. CDR3 DNA: TGTGCCAGCAGCTTGGGATACACCCCTATCCGAGGGGAGCAGTACTTC.

The chain employs TRBV19 and TRBJ1-6; D is unclear. V lost 5 bases, J lost 6 bases, and 11 bases lay in between. Germline V gene data show CDR1 as LNHDA and CDR2 as SQIVND (reference sequence). The CDR3 extends over 14 amino acids. The CDR3 reads CASSATSVNSPLHF. DNA for the CDR3: TGTGCCAGTAGTGCCACCTCGGTTAATTCACCCCTCCACTTT.

The chain couples TRBV28 to TRBJ2-7, with D maybe TRBD1 (6 bases). The CDR3 is made up of 13 amino acids. The ends were cut back, 10 bases at V and 4 bases at J, with 17 bases in the middle. Per germline, CDR1 MDHEN and CDR2 SYDVKM. CDR3 in amino acids: CATSIRGDYEQYF. The CDR3 DNA follows: TGTGCCACCTCGATCAGGGGAGATTACGAGCAGTACTTC.